The clone carrying this T cell receptor (beta chain) was seen many times. Its antigen is unidentified. This sample was included in a study of T-cell reconstitution after alpha-beta-depleted transplantation in children. Study-wide results and caveats: Diversity of TCRbeta at day 60 was high in some patients, arising from surviving recipient T cells and thymic progenitors. Once a year had passed after transplant, T-cell counts and diversity came mostly from newly produced T cells. At around two months after transplant, the alpha-beta T cells were reportedly derived from several hundred expanded clones that came from non-depleted graft cells.

Using unique molecular identifiers, the investigators prepared the TCRbeta library. MiXCR, applied by TCRdb to the PCR reads, yields one record per CDR3 protein. The sample lists about 590,000 distinct CDR3 sequences; roughly 13% were seen once. The length of the CDR3 is 14 residues. CDR1 and CDR2 (germline): MNHNS, SASEGT. With 6 bases clipped from V and 5 bases from J, the junction kept 5 bases outside the gene matches. Sequencing used PBMCs, mostly from graft donor cells, obtained 360 days after TCRalphabeta/CD19-depleted stem cell transplant. The receptor was derived from a male patient aged 10-17 years who had a stem cell transplant for acute myeloid leukemia, so the T cells may come from the graft donor. This chain joins TRBV6-1 and TRBJ2-2; the match to TRBD1 covers 8 bases. This CDR3 is CASRDRELTGELFF. CDR3 DNA: TGTGCCAGCAGGGACAGGGAGTTGACCGGGGAGCTGTTTTTT.